The 5 T cell receptor beta chains in this list originate from one sample, sequenced in a study of cytomegalovirus exposure and HLA in healthy donors. PCR involved 60 Vbeta and 13 Jbeta primers. Method: immunoSEQ multiplex PCR; TCRdb's copy keeps in-frame clones and lacks some. The table has some 130,000 clones, around 80% seen once. The sample taken for sequencing was PBMCs. These receptors were obtained from a young man in good health and CMV-seronegative.

V usage is TRBV16 and J usage is TRBJ2-5; D gene unclear. The assigned J gene may be wrong: the sequence end matches TRBJ2-7 better. Germline V gives CDR1 KGHSY, CDR2 FQNENV. The CDR3 is made up of 12 amino acids. The CDR3 region is CASSPSIYEQYF. The CDR3, as DNA: TGTGCCAGCAGCCCCTCTATCTACGAGCAGTACTTC.

The chain joins TRBV7-2 to TRBJ1-2; no definite D call. Trimming cost V 1 base and J 8 bases, with 8 bases left between them. Per germline, CDR1 SGHTA and CDR2 FQGNSA. CDR3 length: 12 residues. CDR3 DNA: TGTGCCAGCAGCTTAGTCATGGGCGGCTACACCTTC. It translates to CASSLVMGGYTF.

The genes are TRBV5-1 and TRBJ2-5; D call uncertain. V was cut by 5 bases and J by 2 bases, with 7 bases left in between. This CDR3 has 12 amino acids. Germline CDR1 is SGHRS and CDR2 is YFSETQ. The CDR3, as DNA: TGCGCCAGCAGGCTGACTCAAGAGACCCAGTACTTC. Its translation is CASRLTQETQYF.

This clone was found a few times. The chain is built from TRBV28 and TRBJ1-1; no clear D gene. CDR3 length equals 11 residues. V lost 5 bases and J lost 8, with 9 bases in between. CDR1 and CDR2 (germline): MDHEN, SYDVKM. As DNA, the CDR3 is TGTGCCAGCAGTCGAGAGGGCGAAGCTTTCTTT. Amino acids: CASSREGEAFF.

The chain links TRBV28 to TRBJ2-7, with a tentative D call TRBD2 (5 bases). Trimming pared 1 base from V and 1 base from J, leaving 11 bases between. The CDR3 loop spans 15 amino acids. Looked up from germline, CDR1 is MDHEN and CDR2 is SYDVKM. This CDR3 reads CASSLFRAVSYEQYF. The CDR3 DNA reads as TGTGCCAGCAGTTTATTTCGAGCGGTATCCTACGAGCAGTACTTC.